This T cell receptor (beta chain) was captured by sequencing in a study of blood T cell repertoires in COVID-19. Trimming stripped 5 bases from V and 8 bases from J, with 11 bases between. CDR1 is KGHDR and CDR2 is SFDVKD in the germline V gene. This CDR3 is built from 12 residues. TCRdb's copy holds only in-frame clones and misses some; the assay was immunoSEQ multiplex PCR. The table lists a few hundred thousand clones, 86% of them singletons. V is TRBV24-1 and J is TRBJ2-5, with D possibly TRBD1 on 5 matching bases. Source material: peripheral blood. This receptor was identified in a woman in her twenties or thirties with active or convalescent COVID-19. Here the CDR3 reads CATSVGGQTQYF. In DNA form, the CDR3 reads TGTGCCACCAGTGTGGGTGGACAAACCCAGTACTTC.